Each of the 3 T cell receptor beta chains below was sequenced from the same sample in a study of CD8+CD57+ T cells in acquired aplastic anemia. Patients sequenced had flow cytometry evidence of CD8+CD57+ cell expansion. Genomic DNA, serving as template, underwent TCR beta VDJ and CDR3 profiling. Each CDR3 protein gets one entry after TCRdb re-called the reads with MiXCR. The sample includes some 150,000 distinct CDR3 sequences, roughly half of them seen just once. The sample was sorted CD4+, CD8+, or CD8+CD57+ T cells (not recorded which) from PBMCs. The receptors were sampled from a human donor with aplastic anemia.

V is TRBV11-1 and J is TRBJ2-1; 9 bases align to TRBD1. This CDR3 region has 17 residues. Trimming cost V 2 bases and J 7 bases; bases outside gene matches: 12. The germline gives CDR1 SGHAT, CDR2 FQDESV (reference sequence). The CDR3 nucleotides are TGTGCCAGCAGCTTAAAGTCGGGGACAGGGAAAGGGAATGAGCAGTTCTTC. Protein sequence: CASSLKSGTGKGNEQFF.

This clonotype was recorded at least ten times. The gene calls are TRBV20-1 and TRBJ2-1; 13 positions agree with TRBD2. The germline gives CDR1 DFQATT, CDR2 SNEGSKA (reference sequence). The CDR3 is made up of 16 amino acids. V was clipped by 3 bases and J by 6 bases; unmatched bases: 8. The CDR3 DNA sequence: TGCAGTGCTAGCGCTAGACTAGCGGGGGGCCTCAATGAGCAGTTCTTC. Its protein is CSASARLAGGLNEQFF.

This clonotype showed up just once. The chain uses TRBV29-1 and TRBJ1-1; D gene uncertain. The CDR3 is 13 amino acids. In germline, CDR1 is SQVTM, CDR2 ANQGSEA. The V end was cut by 6 bases, the J end by 4 bases, with 15 bases between. CDR3 protein: CSVAPLGLTEAFF. The CDR3 DNA sequence: TGCAGCGTGGCCCCACTCGGCCTCACTGAAGCTTTCTTT.